This TCR beta chain was retrieved from a study of T cells in Graves' hyperthyroidism and ophthalmopathy. A remark on this clonotype: Its antigen is undetermined.

Germline V gives CDR1 SGHAT, CDR2 FQNNGV. The CDR3 spans 14 residues. V lost 5 bases to trimming and J lost 13 bases, with 23 bases between them. Study-wide points: In the blood, most expanded thyroid clonotypes above 0.001 appeared as well.

TCR beta CDR3 region amplification was performed from RNA transcripts. The HTBI set primed first-round TCR CDR3 RT-PCR. Via MiXCR, TCRdb re-called the multiplex PCR reads, giving one row per CDR3 protein. The table has a few hundred thousand distinct CDR3 sequences, 15% to 20% seen once. The TCR comes from a woman aged 35 to 49 with Graves' ophthalmopathy. The sample comprised blood. V is TRBV11-2 and J is TRBJ2-5; D is unclear. CDR3 residues: CASSQTLDGTSSYF. CDR3 in DNA: TGTGCCAGCAGCCAAACCCTGGACGGAACCTCCTCGTACTTC.